The 32 T cell receptor beta chains listed next were all sequenced from one sample in a study of cytomegalovirus exposure and HLA in healthy donors. Vbeta (60) and Jbeta (13) primers were used in the PCR. Sequenced by immunoSEQ multiplex PCR; TCRdb stores in-frame clones only, minus some. The data contain 150,000 to 200,000 clones, roughly 80% of them singletons. Sequenced: PBMCs. Source of these receptors: a male donor in good health and CMV-seronegative.

This chain uses TRBV4-2 with TRBJ1-1; unclear D gene. This CDR3 is built from 12 residues. The ends were cut back, 0 bases at V and 8 bases at J, with 7 bases in the middle. Germline V lookup: CDR1 LGHNA, CDR2 YNFKEQ. The chain's CDR3 is CASSQDAQEAFF. The CDR3 DNA reads as TGTGCCAGCAGCCAAGATGCCCAGGAAGCTTTCTTT.

This clone was counted only a few times. V gene TRBV20-1 combines with J gene TRBJ1-5, with TRBD1 matching over 7 bases. This CDR3 region has 11 residues. The ends lost 6 bases at V and 11 bases at J; junction bases unmatched: 7. CDR1 and CDR2 (germline): DFQATT, SNEGSKA (reference sequence). CDR3 bases: TGCAGTGCGGGGACAGCCTCAGCCCAGCATTTT. It yields the protein CSAGTASAQHF.

The chain is built from TRBV7-9 and TRBJ2-4; a possible D gene is TRBD1 (5 bases). Trimming left V 5 bases short and J 4 bases short, with 15 bases between. The CDR3 has 15 amino acids. Germline V gives CDR1 SEHNR, CDR2 FQNEAQ (reference sequence). The CDR3 protein is CASSAAGPRKNIQYF. The CDR3 DNA reads as TGTGCCAGCAGCGCCGCAGGGCCCCGGAAAAACATTCAGTACTTC.

The chain is built from TRBV6-1 and TRBJ2-7, with D perhaps matching TRBD1 (6 bases). This CDR3 has 14 residues. Looked up from germline, CDR1 is MNHNS and CDR2 is SASEGT. Deletions cut 3 bases from V and 2 bases from J, with 11 bases between. Here the CDR3 DNA reads TGTGCCAGCAGTGACTTTGCAGGGGCCTACGAGCAGTACTTC. This encodes CASSDFAGAYEQYF.

CDR3 amino acids: CASSPRAGANTEAFF. CDR3 DNA: TGTGCCAGCAGTCCCCGGGCAGGGGCGAACACTGAAGCTTTCTTT. The rearrangement uses TRBV27 and TRBJ1-1, with TRBD1 as a possible D gene (6 bases). Trimming stripped 5 bases from V and 1 base from J, with 14 bases between. CDR1 and CDR2 (germline): MNHEY, SMNVEV (reference sequence). The CDR3 runs to 15 residues.

This clone was recorded once. The chain links TRBV4-1 to TRBJ2-5, with 10 bases identical to TRBD1. The junction had 11 bases not matched to a gene; V was cut back by 3 bases and J by 4 bases. The CDR3 length is 17 residues. CDR1 is MGHRA, CDR2 YSYEKL, per germline. For the CDR3, the DNA is TGCGCCAGCAGCCAGGCCGGACAGGGGGGGCCCTTAGAGACCCAGTACTTC. Residues: CASSQAGQGGPLETQYF.

In this sample, this clone turned up once. In DNA, the CDR3 is TGTGCCAGCAGCCCCGGACAGGGGGCCCGAAACATTCAGTACTTC. This translates into CASSPGQGARNIQYF. The gene calls are TRBV14 and TRBJ2-4; TRBD1 matches 11 bases. The germline V gene has CDR1 SGHDN and CDR2 FVKESK. Trimming removed 4 bases from V and 6 bases from J; junction bases left unmatched: 5. There are 15 residues in the CDR3.

The chain joins TRBV4-3 to TRBJ2-2; 10 nucleotides match TRBD2. The V gene's germline CDR1 is LGHNA and CDR2 YSLEER. The J segment lost 4 bases and the V segment lost 0 bases, leaving 5 bases of the junction unmatched. CDR3 length: 17 residues. CDR3 amino acids: CASSQELSGRATGELFF. The CDR3 DNA follows: TGCGCCAGCAGCCAAGAGCTCAGCGGGAGGGCCACCGGGGAGCTGTTTTTT.

The chain uses TRBV5-4 and TRBJ2-1; 10 bases are shared with TRBD2. The V segment lost 0 bases and the J segment 11 bases; nucleotides outside the gene matches: 11. The CDR3 totals 16 residues. Germline values: CDR1 SGHNT, CDR2 YYREEE (reference sequence). CDR3 sequence (DNA): TGTGCCAGCAGCTTGGTTGGTTTTCTAGCGGGGGACCAGCAGTTCTTC. Translated: CASSLVGFLAGDQQFF.

V and J are TRBV7-8 and TRBJ1-5; D is perhaps TRBD1 (5 bases). The V gene's germline CDR1 is SGHVS and CDR2 FQNEAQ. The ends were cut back, 5 bases at V and 4 bases at J, with 9 bases in the middle. There are 13 residues in the CDR3. This CDR3 is CASSTAGNQPQHF. The CDR3 DNA is TGTGCCAGCAGCACTGCAGGGAATCAGCCCCAGCATTTT. The full variable domain, rest sourced from reference TRBV7-8 and TRBJ1-5, is GAGVSQSPRYKVAKRGQDVALRCDPISGHVSLFWYQQALGQGPEFLTYFQNEAQLDKSGLPSDRFFAERPEGSVSTLKIQRTQQEDSAVYLCASSTAGNQPQHFGDGTRLSIL.

The chain couples TRBV5-1 to TRBJ1-1; the match to TRBD1 covers 7 bases. The trim removed 4 bases at V and 11 bases at J, leaving 11 bases unmatched. The V gene's germline CDR1 is SGHRS and CDR2 YFSETQ. The CDR3 consists of 13 residues. Written as DNA, the CDR3 is TGCGCCAGCAGCGTCGACAGGGACGGTATGGCTTTCTTT. Translated, it gives CASSVDRDGMAFF.

The gene calls are TRBV5-1 and TRBJ1-6; D is ambiguous. The CDR3 is made up of 15 amino acids. V shed 2 bases and J shed 0 bases, with 6 bases lying between them. From germline, CDR1 is SGHRS and CDR2 YFSETQ. The CDR3 DNA follows: TGCGCCAGCAGCTTCCGGAGCTCCTATAATTCACCCCTCCACTTT. Its translation is CASSFRSSYNSPLHF.

The gene calls are TRBV4-3 and TRBJ2-6; D gene ambiguous. Looked up from germline, CDR1 is LGHNA and CDR2 is YSLEER. With 8 bases removed from V and 1 base from J, the gap between germline ends came to 12 bases. The CDR3 is made up of 15 amino acids. The DNA of the CDR3 is TGCGCCAGCGCCCAGACACAATCTGGGGCCAACGTCCTGACTTTC. As protein: CASAQTQSGANVLTF.

The J gene is TRBJ1-5, the V gene TRBV28, with 8 bases matching TRBD1. From germline, CDR1 is MDHEN and CDR2 SYDVKM. CDR3 size: 16 residues. Trimming took 10 bases from V and 6 from J; bases not matched to a gene: 17. CDR3 sequence reads: CATRGPGTGEVQPQHF. The CDR3 DNA sequence: TGTGCCACCCGGGGTCCCGGGACAGGTGAGGTTCAGCCCCAGCATTTT.

Worth noting for this clone: A junction boundary mismatches the germline segment, possibly from a read error. This sequence joins TRBV7-9 and TRBJ2-5; 7 nucleotides line up with TRBD1. CDR1 is SEHNR and CDR2 is FQNEAQ in the germline V gene (reference sequence). CDR3 length: 12 residues. CDR3 sequence reads: CSSSQNRDSQYF. The CDR3 DNA follows: TGTTCCAGCAGCCAAAACCGGGACAGCCAGTACTTC.

This rearrangement joins TRBV7-6 to TRBJ2-7; D perhaps matches TRBD2 (6 bases). Germline CDR1 reads SGHVS; CDR2 reads FNYEAQ. V lost 3 bases and J lost 4, with 13 bases in between. This CDR3 contains 14 residues. The CDR3 DNA reads as TGTGCCAGCAGCTTGGCGCCGCGGGATTACGAGCAGTACTTC. Amino acid sequence: CASSLAPRDYEQYF.

The chain joins TRBV27 to TRBJ2-7, with TRBD1 identical over 11 bases. This CDR3 is built from 15 residues. V was pared by 3 bases and J by 2 bases, with 3 bases of the junction left unmatched. Germline V gene lookup returns CDR1 MNHEY and CDR2 SMNVEV (reference sequence). CDR3 residues: CASSLGTGGAYEQYF. CDR3 DNA: TGTGCCAGCAGTTTGGGGACAGGGGGGGCCTACGAGCAGTACTTC.

This clone was detected only a few times. The V call is TRBV4-3, the J call TRBJ2-4; 8 nucleotides match TRBD1. Germline CDR1 is LGHNA and CDR2 is YSLEER. The ends lost 1 base at V and 5 bases at J; junction bases unmatched: 4. CDR3 length: 15 residues. The CDR3 protein is CASSQGQGAENIQYF. DNA of the CDR3: TGCGCCAGCAGCCAAGGTCAGGGGGCCGAAAACATTCAGTACTTC.

The CDR3 DNA follows: TGTGCCACCTTCAGCGGGGGACCAGCGGAGACGCAGTATTTT. The encoded protein is CATFSGGPAETQYF. The J gene is TRBJ2-3, the V gene TRBV7-8; 8 nucleotides align to TRBD2. The CDR3 consists of 14 residues. In germline, CDR1 is SGHVS, CDR2 FQNEAQ. The V and J ends lost 10 bases and 9 bases, in that order; junction bases with no gene match: 15.

The chain employs TRBV28 and TRBJ1-1; tentatively, D is TRBD1 (5 bases). The CDR3 length is 12 residues. Looked up from germline, CDR1 is MDHEN and CDR2 is SYDVKM. The CDR3 DNA follows: TGTGCAGTCAGGGAGGCGAACACTGAAGCTTTCTTT. This sequence encodes CAVREANTEAFF.

The rearrangement uses TRBV27 and TRBJ2-5, with D possibly matching TRBD2 (7 bases). The germline V gene has CDR1 MNHEY and CDR2 SMNVEV (reference sequence). The CDR3 loop spans 16 amino acids. V was pared by 5 bases and J by 1 base, with 17 bases between. CDR3 coding DNA: TGTGCCAGCAGTCGGCAGGGAGGGGGTAGCCAAGAGACCCAGTACTTC. As protein: CASSRQGGGSQETQYF.

The rearrangement links TRBV29-1 to TRBJ2-3, with TRBD2 identical over 8 bases. The J segment lost 3 bases and the V segment lost 3 bases, leaving 14 bases of the junction unmatched. This CDR3 is 17 amino acids long. Per the germline V gene, CDR1 is SQVTM and CDR2 is ANQGSEA. The DNA of the CDR3 is TGCAGCGTTGATTCCGACCTAACTAGCGGAATGACAGATACGCAGTATTTT. Translating gives CSVDSDLTSGMTDTQYF.

The chain carries TRBV6-6 and TRBJ1-6, with 10 bases aligning to TRBD1. Germline V gene sequence: CDR1 MNHNY, CDR2 SVGAGI (reference sequence). Losses at the gene ends were 5 bases for V and 10 bases for J; bases not matched to a gene: 5. The CDR3 has 14 amino acids. DNA of the CDR3: TGTGCCAGCAGTACGACAGGGGGCGCCTCACCCCTCCACTTT. Its translation: CASSTTGGASPLHF.

V is TRBV11-2 and J is TRBJ2-7; tentative D call: TRBD1 (6 bases). V shed 5 bases and J shed 3 bases, with 20 bases lying between them. The CDR3 consists of 16 residues. Germline V gene sequence: CDR1 SGHAT, CDR2 FQNNGV. The CDR3 bases are TGTGCCAGCAGCCCCCTTAGCCGGACAGCAAGCTACGAGCAGTACTTC. It translates to CASSPLSRTASYEQYF.

The chain uses TRBV15 and TRBJ1-6; 7 positions match TRBD1. The V gene end was trimmed by 5 bases and the J gene end by 10 bases; junction bases not matched to a gene: 23. This CDR3 contains 19 residues. Germline assignment: CDR1 LNHNV and CDR2 YYDKDF (reference sequence). CDR3 residues: CATSSPGRDSFPLRSPLHF. The CDR3, as DNA: TGTGCCACCAGCTCCCCCGGAAGGGACAGCTTCCCATTGCGCTCACCCCTCCACTTT.

J is TRBJ1-2 and V is TRBV28; 7 bases are shared with TRBD1. The V gene end was trimmed by 5 bases and the J gene end by 4 bases; junction bases not matched to a gene: 7. The CDR3 runs to 14 residues. Looked up from germline, CDR1 is MDHEN and CDR2 is SYDVKM. The CDR3 here is CASSAGGIIYGYTF. The CDR3 DNA reads TGTGCCAGCAGTGCAGGGGGAATAATCTATGGCTACACCTTC.

V and J are TRBV29-1 and TRBJ1-2, with D perhaps matching TRBD1 (5 bases). CDR3 length: 13 residues. The V end was cut by 4 bases, the J end by 2 bases, with 11 bases between. Germline V CDR1 and CDR2: SQVTM, ANQGSEA. CDR3 nucleotide sequence: TGCAGCGTTGCGCAGGGCCCAAACTATGGCTACACCTTC. Its translation is CSVAQGPNYGYTF.

The chain joins TRBV4-2 to TRBJ2-1; TRBD2 matches at 7 bases. From germline, CDR1 is LGHNA and CDR2 YNFKEQ. Trimming cost V 0 bases and J 7 bases; bases outside gene matches: 15. This CDR3 region has 18 residues. CDR3 in amino acids: CASSQEPEGAGAGNEQFF. The DNA for the CDR3 is TGTGCCAGCAGCCAAGAACCCGAAGGGGCGGGAGCGGGAAATGAGCAGTTCTTC.

The V gene is TRBV6-5, the J gene TRBJ2-7, with 7 bases identical to TRBD2. Trimming at V came to 6 bases and at J to 1 base, leaving 6 bases not matched to a gene. Germline-derived CDR1 and CDR2 are MNHEY and SVGAGI. The length of the CDR3 is 14 residues. Written as DNA, the CDR3 is TGTGCCAGCAGGATCGGACTAGGATCCTACGAGCAGTACTTC. Translating it yields CASRIGLGSYEQYF.

The rearrangement links TRBV27 to TRBJ2-5, with 11 bases lining up with TRBD2. The germline CDR1 and CDR2 sequences are MNHEY and SMNVEV (reference sequence). V lost 0 bases, J lost 5 bases, and 8 bases stayed unmatched. There are 17 residues in the CDR3. CDR3 loop: CASSLSITSGSAETQYF. CDR3 in DNA: TGTGCCAGCAGTTTATCGATAACTAGCGGGAGTGCGGAGACCCAGTACTTC.

The count of this clone is one. The rearrangement joins TRBV9 to TRBJ1-3, with 7 bases lining up with TRBD1. After removal of 0 bases from V and 4 bases from J, the junction contained 10 bases not matched to a gene. The CDR3 length is 17 residues. Germline loops: CDR1 SGDLS, CDR2 YYNGEE. The DNA of the CDR3 is TGTGCCAGCAGCGTAGACCCCGACAGGGCCGGGGGAAACACCATATATTTT. Amino acid sequence: CASSVDPDRAGGNTIYF. Combining the CDR3 with reference TRBV9 and TRBJ1-3 gives the whole variable domain DSGVTQTPKHLITATGQRVTLRCSPRSGDLSVYWYQQSLDQGLQFLIQYYNGEERAKGNILERFSAQQFPDLHSELNLSSLELGDSALYFCASSVDPDRAGGNTIYFGEGSWLTVV.

This clone occurred a few times. The gene calls are TRBV5-4 and TRBJ2-1; 14 nucleotides match TRBD2. This CDR3 has 15 residues. Trimming at V came to 4 bases and at J to 6 bases, leaving 3 bases not matched to a gene. Looked up from germline, CDR1 is SGHNT and CDR2 is YYREEE (reference sequence). In nucleotides, the CDR3 is TGTGCCAGCAGCCGACTAGCGGGGGGGCCCAATGAGCAGTTCTTC. Residues: CASSRLAGGPNEQFF.